The T cell receptor beta chain described here comes from a study of identical twins. TCRdb reprocessed the 5' RACE reads with MiXCR, giving one entry per CDR3 protein. The sample holds 700,000 or so distinct CDR3 sequences, around 8.6% seen once. This clonotype has a handful of counts. Another study also made use of these data, one on yellow fever vaccine responses in identical twins.

This TCR derives from a woman between 18 and 30 years old in good health. Specimen: PBMCs.

DNA for the CDR3: TGTGCCAGCAGCCCCGCATCGTCGGCAATCAGTGGCTACACCTTC. Protein product: CASSPASSAISGYTF. This chain joins TRBV7-2 and TRBJ1-2, with D unresolved. The CDR3 sequence is 15 residues long. V lost 5 bases to trimming and J lost 7 bases, with 20 bases between them. Germline CDR1 reads SGHTA; CDR2 reads FQGNSA.